This TCR beta chain was recovered during a study of cytomegalovirus exposure and HLA in healthy donors (TCRdb year 2017). Some background on the complete study: An earlier analysis of approximately 550 of the donors reported roughly 270 Gb of sequence data and 100 million to 140 million unique TCR beta sequences from about 180 million T cells. Besides the first cohort of 550 to 750 subjects, a separate validation cohort made up of around 120 different subjects was used. An early release covering roughly 640 HLA-typed donors comprised 300 to 350 gigabases of sequencing data and 85 million or so unique TCR sequences. In a later genetic analysis, genome-wide SNP genotypes for about 65% of the roughly 700 donors were used, and that subset was treated as a discovery cohort. HLA typing covered class I and class II loci at four-digit resolution. Of the roughly 400 genotyped donors, roughly 76% were placed in the genetic ancestry cluster associated with self-reported Caucasian donors. An earlier analysis of some 500 of the donors used high-throughput TCR beta sequencing to judge whether each TCR beta V gene segment behaved as functional or pseudogenic. Every repertoire in the discovery cohort had been generated on one and the same sequencing platform. Among some 410 genotyped donors of the cohort, an average of around 240,000 unique TCR beta nucleotide sequences were sequenced per donor, roughly 20% of them non-productive. Several DR-DQ haplotypes were treated as single units for association and clustering because of strong linkage in the cohort. The study aimed to test whether signatures of past pathogen exposure could be identified by cataloging public T cell receptors. Typing coverage varied by locus: about 620-630 donors for A, B, C, DRB1 and DQB1; 522 for DQA1; over 600 for DPA1; about 450 for DPB1. To predict cytomegalovirus infection status, the study brought together high-throughput TCR immunosequencing, statistical association of individual TCRs with disease status, and machine learning. Alongside the repertoire data, information on donor age, sex, ethnicity and CMV serostatus was compiled. In the later analysis, no new phenotypic data were used to find candidate immune exposures; instead, reliance was placed on TCR beta sequences and their occurrence across donors. The study used immunosequencing to profile the T cell repertoires of more than 650 subjects and linked those repertoires to cytomegalovirus serostatus. A later analysis re-examined previously published TCR beta repertoires from just over 650 donors and added high-resolution HLA genotyping to investigate patterns of TCR occurrence. What the study reported, not specific to this receptor: In the study, approximately 150 TCR beta chains were listed as associated with cytomegalovirus. Only TCR beta chains were sequenced in this cohort, and the absence of alpha or paired-chain data limited detectable features. Sequencing depth was assumed to be roughly uniform across donors in the presence/absence analyses, though that assumption may not hold. The sequencing pipeline was judged likely to have produced a cluster of highly shared sequence variants as a technical artifact. Some IMGT-functional V segments, including TRBV6-2 and TRBV6-3, could not be distinguished by the 87-base-pair reads and were therefore excluded. Several of the top co-occurrence clusters appeared to be linked to parvovirus B19, influenza, CMV and Epstein-Barr virus, according to a later analysis. A later analysis found that TCR association rates varied across HLA loci, with DRB1 alleles showing the most associated TCRs and HLA-C alleles the fewest. A further reported finding was that TCR beta sequences accurately predicted the HLA-A and HLA-B alleles for most subjects in the first cohort. Linkage disequilibrium might explain the correlated functional status among segregating V segments, but an unknown experimental factor could not be ruled out. The earlier analysis of fewer than 750 of the donors excluded about 16 rarely observed V segments, including chromosome 9 orphons, because counts were too low. Because HLA typing was unavailable for some donors at each locus, only the typed subset was used in association tests. A later analysis found that most CMV-associated TCR beta chains appeared HLA-restricted, with HLA associations seemingly driven largely by CMV exposure. According to a later genetic analysis, donors in an Asian-associated ancestry cluster had fewer N-insertions in productive TCRs than the roughly 700-donor mean. When HLA alleles, especially DR and DQ, strongly co-occurred, attributing TCR associations to individual alleles was difficult. V-gene and J-gene trimming of TCR beta chains was associated with a missense DCLRE1C variant in a later genetic analysis, and the association was replicated in an independent cohort. The authors suggested that the approach could potentially be extended to other disease states and immunological phenotypes. The classifier was reported to diagnose cytomegalovirus status with high specificity and sensitivity in both the original cohort and the validation cohort. In an earlier analysis of 587 of the donors, most TCR beta V segments appeared in productive rearrangements about 87% or about 30% of the time, broadly matching IMGT annotations. In vitro tests confirmed that a few of the cytomegalovirus-associated TCR beta chains recognize cytomegalovirus antigens. Most TCR sequences were observed very rarely across donors, whereas some public TCRs were present in many individuals. In a later analysis, HLA-associated TCR beta chains showed more clonal expansion and lower generation probabilities than non-associated chains that were equally common. CMV serostatus was the only immune exposure information available for the cohort. Specific HLA alleles were associated with around 18,000 TCR beta sequences at a false discovery rate of 0.05 in a later analysis.

The cohort was made up of 666 healthy bone marrow donors. At the time of sampling, every cohort member was nominally healthy, though immune exposures that went unrecorded were likely present. The donor tested CMV seronegative, placing the donor among the 350 to 400 seronegative members of the cohort. A peripheral blood sample was provided by each donor, and peripheral blood mononuclear cells were used for TCR beta sequencing. Genomic DNA was extracted from the blood cell samples with the Qiagen DNeasy Blood Extraction Kit. This clone was observed a single time. No antigen is known for it. No much larger clonotype is one base removed from it; base qualities were not supplied. Trimming takes 5 bases off V and 2 bases off J; junction bases not matched to a gene: 5. The germline V gene yields MDHEN for CDR1 and SYDVKM for CDR2. Measured from the cysteine to the phenylalanine, the CDR3 is 14 residues long. CDR3 DNA only is kept here, 42 bases in frame from base 1.

Library method: the immunoSEQ multiplex PCR assay. For the multiplex PCR, a mixture combining 60 forward primers for TCR Vbeta segments and 13 reverse primers for TCR Jbeta segments was used. The CDR3 region of rearranged TCR beta genes was amplified from genomic DNA with a multiplex PCR assay. The amplified TCR beta libraries were sequenced on the Illumina HiSeq System as 87-base-pair reads. The paper's data handling went like this. In a later analysis, tens of millions of unique TCR beta chains were counted across the 690 or so repertoires, and about 9.9 million of these chains were shared by at least two donors. Raw reads were error-corrected and collapsed into unique sequences by a nearest-neighbor algorithm in which closely related sequences were merged to remove PCR and sequencing errors. To assign V, D and J gene segments, CDR3 sequences were aligned to IMGT reference sequences. For a sequence to be retained, at least a six-nucleotide match to both a V gene segment and a J gene segment was required. A rearrangement was called productive if the CDR3 had no stop codons and remained in frame with V and J, and every other rearrangement was called non-productive. CDR3 was defined by IMGT convention, running from the second conserved V-encoded cysteine to the conserved J-encoded phenylalanine. The earlier analysis of 450 to 750 of the donors excluded any sequence lacking an unambiguous match to a single V gene segment. In an earlier analysis of 500 to 750 of the donors, V segments were called functional above 56.7% productive rearrangements and were called segregating when the between-donor standard deviation exceeded 5%. To diagnose cytomegalovirus status from the catalog of TCR beta chain sequences, a statistical classification framework was built. V and J gene assignment, in a later analysis, came from comparing TCR nucleotide sequences with IMGT/GENE-DB human TR gene sequences. A later analysis assigned CDR3 sequences and most-parsimonious VDJ recombination scenarios with the TCRdist pipeline. In a later analysis, each TCR beta chain was defined by its CDR3 amino acid sequence together with its V-gene family, and reads lacking a unique V-gene family were excluded. As a way to deal with suspected cross-contamination and a sequencing artifact, a later analysis dropped roughly 620 nucleotide sequences that were highly shared and had low generation probability. In a later analysis, a clonal expansion index was calculated for each public chain from normalized within-repertoire ranks of inferred template counts. A later analysis computed generation probabilities with a VDJ recombination model fitted to out-of-frame rearrangements, and checked the results against IGoR. In a later analysis, TCR-TCR, TCR-HLA and TCR-CMV co-occurrence was scored with hypergeometric tests, and a repertoire-size bias correction was applied to TCR pairs. In a later analysis, false discovery rates were estimated by permuting HLA or CMV assignments 20 times. A later analysis grouped co-occurring TCRs with DBSCAN, adding TCRdist sequence similarity when clustering within HLA-allele-positive subsets. Repertoires with fewer than 30,000 or more than 120,000 public chains were left out of co-occurrence clustering, as were a handful of repertoires with anomalous nucleotide sharing. Not all clones reach the TCRdb copy of this immuneACCESS table, which keeps in-frame sequences only. Checked studies attribute under half of the gap to unresolved V genes and leave the rest unexplained. That table furnishes V, J and clone size, whereas the DNA furnished D and trimming. A total of tens of thousands of clones appear in this sample, 75% to 85% of them only once. Jointly, the top ten make up around 3.6% of the sample.

Sequencing was performed on PBMCs. The rearranged chain carries TRBV28 and TRBJ2-7, with 8 junctional bases fitting TRBD1. The receptor was isolated from a woman younger than 35 in good health and CMV-seronegative. The CDR3 protein: CASSPDRDPYEQYF. In nucleotides, the sequence is TGTGCCAGCAGTCCGGACAGGGACCCCTACGAGCAGTACTTC.